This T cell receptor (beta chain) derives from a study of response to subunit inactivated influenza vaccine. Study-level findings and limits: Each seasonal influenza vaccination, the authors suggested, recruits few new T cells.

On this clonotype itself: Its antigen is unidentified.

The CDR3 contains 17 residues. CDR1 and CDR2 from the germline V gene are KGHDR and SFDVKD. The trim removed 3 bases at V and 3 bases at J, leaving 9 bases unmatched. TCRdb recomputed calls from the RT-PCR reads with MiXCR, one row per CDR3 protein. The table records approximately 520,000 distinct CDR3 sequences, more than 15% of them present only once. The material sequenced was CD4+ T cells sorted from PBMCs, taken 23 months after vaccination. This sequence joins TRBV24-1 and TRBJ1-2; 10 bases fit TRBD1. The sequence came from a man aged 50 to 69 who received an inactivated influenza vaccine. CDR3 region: CATSDQTLGQGYYGYTF. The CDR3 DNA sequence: TGTGCCACCAGTGATCAGACGCTGGGACAGGGGTACTATGGCTACACCTTC.